This T cell receptor beta chain originates from a study of beta chain features in type 1 diabetes. CD4+ cells of the naive, central memory, regulatory and stem cell-like memory types were sorted via CD45RO/CCR7/CD25/CD127/CD95/CD27. At least ten counts were recorded for this clone. Its target is not known. Study observations and caveats: Naive, central memory and Treg TCRB repertoires appeared more alike in patients than in healthy donors.

Sequenced material consisted of expressed TCRB transcripts (all of the isolated RNA was reverse transcribed). Profiling relied on immunoSEQ multiplex PCR, and the TCRdb table lists in-frame clones only, not all of them. The top ten hold over 0.04% of the sample, which has some 410,000 clones, approximately 10% seen once. This CDR3 comprises 14 residues. The V and J ends lost 1 base and 6 bases respectively, with 13 bases between them. The germline V gene has CDR1 SEHNR and CDR2 FQNEAQ (reference sequence). The rearrangement joins TRBV7-9 to TRBJ2-7; D ambiguous. The sample comprised naive CD4+ T cells from blood. This clonotype originated in a woman aged 18 to 35 in good health. The CDR3 is CASSLDPPVSEQYV. As DNA, the CDR3 is TGTGCCAGCAGCTTAGACCCCCCTGTGTCCGAGCAGTACGTC.